This TCR beta chain was observed in a study of Ad26.COV2.S vaccination and SARS-CoV-2 variants. General study findings and limits: Comparability of non-spike TCR breadth was observed across vaccine and placebo recipients.

Some clones are missing from TCRdb's copy, which holds only in-frame ones; the method was immunoSEQ multiplex PCR. Counted here are hundreds of thousands of clones, around nine tenths occurring once; the ten biggest clones make up 5%. Sample treatment: roughly 18 received Ad26.COV2.S at low or high dose, single or two shots; about 5 received placebo; per-sample allocation not given. Day 63 after the first vaccine or placebo injection was the time point for sampling. In the case of this clone: What it binds is unknown.

The CDR3 totals 15 residues. Germline CDR1 reads MDHEN; CDR2 reads SYDVKM. J lost 6 bases, V lost 4 bases, and 6 bases had no gene match. The chain combines TRBV28 with TRBJ1-5; 10 positions match TRBD1. This sample comprised peripheral blood, obtained in a trial of Ad26.COV2.S vaccine versus placebo. The receptor's source is a person aged 18 to 65 who received the Ad26.COV2.S COVID-19 vaccine or a placebo. In nucleotides, the CDR3 is TGTGCCAGCAGTTCCGGCCGGGACAGGGGTCAGCCCCAGCATTTT. Amino acids: CASSSGRDRGQPQHF.